This paragraph covers one TCR beta chain sequence. Its antigen specificity is not known. Base qualities are not provided; no much larger clone lies one nucleotide away. To sequence the TCRbeta CDR3 region, genomic DNA was isolated from the sorted cells. The immunoSEQ Assay was used to sequence the TCRbeta CDR3 regions. Imported from immuneACCESS, the table was reduced by TCRdb to in-frame sequences with V and J called. These copies leave out some clones; in studies compared against another copy, an unresolved V gene accounts for under half, and the cause of the remainder is not known. The sample table contains around 11,000 clones; only one count was recorded for approximately 80% of them. Roughly 15% of the sample belongs to the ten largest clones. This record comes from a study of OX40 agonist ivuxolimab in advanced cancers. Study-wide context: The costimulatory receptor OX40 (CD134) was targeted by ivuxolimab, a fully human IgG2 agonistic monoclonal antibody. Among the approximately 50 dose-escalation patients, about 19 had hepatocellular carcinoma, roughly 15 melanoma, 9 renal cell carcinoma and 9 head and neck cancer. Intravenous ivuxolimab was administered to patients every 2 weeks at six dose levels: 0.01, 0.1, 0.3, 1.5, 3 and 10 mg/kg. The paper describes the monotherapy dose-escalation part (N ≈ 52 patients) of the phase I trial of ivuxolimab. Three dose-escalation patients achieved partial responses, one with hepatocellular carcinoma and two with cutaneous melanoma. Peripheral TCRbeta sequencing was intended to test whether TCR sequence diversity was altered and clonal T-cell expansion was caused by ivuxolimab. In the dose-escalation cohort, roughly 80% of patients were male, and the mean age was approximately 60 years, with a range of 23 to 79. Patients were allowed to have had prior anti-PD-1, anti-PD-L1 or anti-CTLA-4 therapy, and more than 35% of the dose-escalation patients had been treated with checkpoint inhibitors. General findings and caveats noted by the study authors: Clonal expansion of both CD4+ and CD8+ blood T cells was observed from baseline to week 6 at doses 0.1 to 3.0 mg/kg. Which antigens the clonally expanded peripheral T cells were specific for was not determined. After ivuxolimab, expanded clones were on average more numerous among CD8+ T cells than among CD4+ T cells. Partial responders in the 0.1-3.0 mg/kg groups had among the lowest normalized peripheral clonal expansion, especially among CD8+ T cells. Low levels of normalized T-cell clonal expansion were also seen in some patients who did not respond.

From the germline V gene (reference sequence), CDR1 is SGHNT and CDR2 is YYREEE. The CDR3 measures 16 amino acids from cysteine to phenylalanine. Only the CDR3 part of the read is kept: 48 bases, read in frame from the first base. V lost 7 bases and J lost 0 bases; the stretch between them is 14 bases long. The trial excluded patients who had a history of autoimmune disease or who were on systemic immunosuppression. Peripheral blood for TCR sequencing was collected from all dose cohorts at baseline, on cycle 4 day 1, and on cycle 7 day 1. Samples came from an open-label, multicenter, first-in-human phase I dose-escalation trial of ivuxolimab. Adults with locally advanced or metastatic head and neck squamous cell, hepatocellular, melanoma or renal cell carcinoma were enrolled in the trial. Before TCR sequencing, CD4+ and CD8+ T cells were separately sorted from peripheral blood.

The origin of this receptor is an adult with an advanced solid tumor such as melanoma, head and neck, liver or kidney cancer. This specimen consisted of CD4+ or CD8+ T cells sorted from blood, obtained in a trial of the OX40 agonist ivuxolimab. The rearrangement combines TRBV5-4 with TRBJ2-6, with no D gene named confidently. CDR3 sequence: CASCHDRPSGANVLTF. The bases read TGTGCCAGCTGCCACGATCGGCCCTCTGGGGCCAACGTCCTGACTTTC.